This T cell receptor beta chain was captured by sequencing in a study of cytomegalovirus exposure and HLA in healthy donors. Study-wide context: The Caucasian-associated ancestry cluster held 80% to 90% of 398 genotyped donors. Study findings and constraints: Previously analyzed data showed that most TCR beta V segments were productive at a frequency of about 90% or about 30%.

PCR involved 60 Vbeta and 13 Jbeta primers. Sequencing was performed with immunoSEQ multiplex PCR; in TCRdb, only in-frame clones are kept and a portion is missing. The sample comprises more than 95,000 clones, roughly 80% of which are singletons, and 6% to 8% rests with the top ten. Note on this clone: Its antigen remains unidentified.

The sample taken for sequencing was PBMCs. This clonotype was obtained from a man under 40 in good health and CMV-seropositive.

CDR3 in DNA: TGTGCCAGCAGCATCACAGGGGGCATCATCCACGAGCAGTACTTC. Translating it yields CASSITGGIIHEQYF. This chain uses TRBV7-8 with TRBJ2-7, with 9 bases lining up with TRBD1. The CDR3 runs to 15 residues. V lost 5 bases to trimming and J lost 5 bases; unmatched junction nucleotides: 10. Germline CDR1 SGHVS, CDR2 FQNEAQ.